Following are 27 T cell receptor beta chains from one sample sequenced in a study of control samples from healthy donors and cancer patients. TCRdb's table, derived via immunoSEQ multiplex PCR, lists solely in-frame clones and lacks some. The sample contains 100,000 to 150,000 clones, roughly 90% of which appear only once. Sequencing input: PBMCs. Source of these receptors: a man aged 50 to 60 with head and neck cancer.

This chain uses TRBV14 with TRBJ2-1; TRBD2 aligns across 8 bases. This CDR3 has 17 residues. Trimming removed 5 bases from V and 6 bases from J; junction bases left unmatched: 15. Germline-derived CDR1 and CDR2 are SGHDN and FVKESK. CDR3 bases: TGTGCCAGCAGCACCCTACCCTATAGCGGGAAGCCCAATGAGCAGTTCTTC. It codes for CASSTLPYSGKPNEQFF.

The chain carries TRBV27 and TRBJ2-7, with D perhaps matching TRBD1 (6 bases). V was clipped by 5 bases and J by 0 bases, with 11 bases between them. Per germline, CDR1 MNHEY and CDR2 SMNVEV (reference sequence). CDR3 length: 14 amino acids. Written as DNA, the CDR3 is TGTGCCAGCAGTCCACCGACAGGCTCCTACGAGCAGTACTTC. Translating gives CASSPPTGSYEQYF.

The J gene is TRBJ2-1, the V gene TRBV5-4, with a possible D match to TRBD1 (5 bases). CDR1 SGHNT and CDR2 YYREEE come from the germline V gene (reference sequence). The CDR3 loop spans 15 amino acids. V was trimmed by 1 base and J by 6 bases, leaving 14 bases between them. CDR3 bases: TGTGCCAGCAGCTTGACGGGCAGGGCCGTCAATGAGCAGTTCTTC. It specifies CASSLTGRAVNEQFF.

Here the CDR3 DNA reads TGTGCCAGCAGGATAAGCGGGATCAATGAGCAGTTCTTC. Residues: CASRISGINEQFF. V gene TRBV27 combines with J gene TRBJ2-1; 7 bases agree with TRBD2. The trim removed 6 bases at V and 6 bases at J, leaving 5 bases unmatched. The CDR3 consists of 13 residues. Germline CDR1 MNHEY, CDR2 SMNVEV (reference sequence).

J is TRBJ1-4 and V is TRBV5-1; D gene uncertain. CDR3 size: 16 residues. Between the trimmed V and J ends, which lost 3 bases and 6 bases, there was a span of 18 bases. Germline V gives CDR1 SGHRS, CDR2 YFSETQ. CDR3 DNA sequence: TGCGCCAGCAGCTCGGACCAAGTGGTCGAGGATGAAAAACTGTTTTTT. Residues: CASSSDQVVEDEKLFF.

The chain's CDR3 is CASSESSQGGRLFF. In DNA form, the CDR3 reads TGCGCCAGCAGTGAGTCTTCACAGGGAGGAAGACTGTTTTTT. The chain employs TRBV10-2 and TRBJ1-4, with a tentative D call TRBD1 (6 bases). CDR1 and CDR2 (germline): WSHSY, SAAADI. The CDR3 runs 14 residues. V shed 0 bases and J shed 13 bases, with 15 bases lying between them.

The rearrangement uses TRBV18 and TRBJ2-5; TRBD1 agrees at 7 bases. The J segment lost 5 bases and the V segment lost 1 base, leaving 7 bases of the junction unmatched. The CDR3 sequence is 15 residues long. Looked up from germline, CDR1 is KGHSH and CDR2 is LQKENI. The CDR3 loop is CASSPRGGKGETQYF. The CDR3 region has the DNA TGTGCCAGCTCACCACGAGGGGGCAAGGGGGAGACCCAGTACTTC. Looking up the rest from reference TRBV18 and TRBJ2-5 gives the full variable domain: NAGVMQNPRHLVRRRGQEARLRCSPMKGHSHVYWYRQLPEEGLKFMVYLQKENIIDESGMPKERFSAEFPKEGPSILRIQQVVRGDSAAYFCASSPRGGKGETQYFGPGTRLLVL.

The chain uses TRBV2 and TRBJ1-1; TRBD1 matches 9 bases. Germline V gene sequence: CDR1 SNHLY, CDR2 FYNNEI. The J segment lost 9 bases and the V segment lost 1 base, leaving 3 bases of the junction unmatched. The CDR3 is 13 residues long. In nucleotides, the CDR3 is TGTGCCAGCAGTGAAGTACAGGGGGCGAAAGCTTTCTTT. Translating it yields CASSEVQGAKAFF.

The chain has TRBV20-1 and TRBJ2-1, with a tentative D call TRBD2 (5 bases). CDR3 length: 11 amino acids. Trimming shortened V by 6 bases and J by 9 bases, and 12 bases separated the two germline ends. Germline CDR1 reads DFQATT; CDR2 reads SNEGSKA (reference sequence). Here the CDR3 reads CSAIGEGEQFF. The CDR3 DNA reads TGCAGTGCCATAGGAGAGGGTGAGCAGTTCTTC.

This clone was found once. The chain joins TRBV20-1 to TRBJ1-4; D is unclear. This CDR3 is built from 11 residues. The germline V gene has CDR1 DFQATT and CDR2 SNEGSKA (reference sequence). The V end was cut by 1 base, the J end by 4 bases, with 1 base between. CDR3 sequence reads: CSARVNEKLFF. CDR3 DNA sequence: TGCAGTGCTAGAGTTAATGAAAAACTGTTTTTT.

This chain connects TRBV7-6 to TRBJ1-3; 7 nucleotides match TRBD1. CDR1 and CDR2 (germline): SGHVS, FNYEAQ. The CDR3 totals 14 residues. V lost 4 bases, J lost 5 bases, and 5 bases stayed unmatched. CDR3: CASSSGTVRNTIYF. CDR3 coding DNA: TGTGCCAGCAGCTCCGGGACAGTTAGAAACACCATATATTTT.

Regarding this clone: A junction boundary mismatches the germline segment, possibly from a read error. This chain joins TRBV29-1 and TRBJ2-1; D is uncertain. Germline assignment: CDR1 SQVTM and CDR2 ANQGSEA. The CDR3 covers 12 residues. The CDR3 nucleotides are TGCAGCGTCGAAGGACCCTACAATGAGCAGTTCTTC. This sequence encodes CSVEGPYNEQFF.

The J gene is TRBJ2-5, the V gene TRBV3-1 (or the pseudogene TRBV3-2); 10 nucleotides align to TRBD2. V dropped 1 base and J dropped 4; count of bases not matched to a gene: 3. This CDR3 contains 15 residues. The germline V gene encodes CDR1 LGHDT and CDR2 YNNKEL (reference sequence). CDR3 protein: CASSQVSSGGETQYF. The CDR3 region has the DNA TGTGCCAGCAGCCAAGTGTCTAGCGGGGGAGAGACCCAGTACTTC.

The CDR3 coding sequence is TGTGCCAGCAGTTCCGGGACAGGGATCTACGAGCAGTACTTC. This gives the protein CASSSGTGIYEQYF. The rearrangement joins TRBV5-8 to TRBJ2-7; 9 nucleotides match TRBD1. With V trimmed by 5 bases and J by 3 bases, 6 bases remained unmatched. Germline V gene lookup returns CDR1 SGHTS and CDR2 YDEGEE. The CDR3 runs to 14 residues.

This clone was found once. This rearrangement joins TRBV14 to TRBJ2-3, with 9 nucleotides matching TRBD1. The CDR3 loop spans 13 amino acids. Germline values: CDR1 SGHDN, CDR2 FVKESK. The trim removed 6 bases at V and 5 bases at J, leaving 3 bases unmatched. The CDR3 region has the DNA TGTGCCAGCAGGGGGACAGGGCAAGATACGCAGTATTTT. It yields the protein CASRGTGQDTQYF.

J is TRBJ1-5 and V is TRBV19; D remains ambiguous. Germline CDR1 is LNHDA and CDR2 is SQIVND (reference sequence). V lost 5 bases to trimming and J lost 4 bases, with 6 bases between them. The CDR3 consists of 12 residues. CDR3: CASSLVNQPQHF. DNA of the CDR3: TGTGCCAGTAGTCTCGTTAATCAGCCCCAGCATTTT.

CDR3 bases: TGTGCCAGCAGCGTCGACAGGGCCAACGAGCAGTACTTC. Its translation: CASSVDRANEQYF. The rearrangement links TRBV7-2 to TRBJ2-7; 7 bases line up with TRBD1. The CDR3 is 13 amino acids. Germline V gene lookup returns CDR1 SGHTA and CDR2 FQGNSA. The V and J ends lost 5 bases and 5 bases, in that order; junction bases with no gene match: 6.

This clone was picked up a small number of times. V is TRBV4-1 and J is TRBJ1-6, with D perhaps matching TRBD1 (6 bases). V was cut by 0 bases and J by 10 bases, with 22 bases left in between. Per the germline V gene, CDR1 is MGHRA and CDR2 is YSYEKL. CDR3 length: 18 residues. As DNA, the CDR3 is TGCGCCAGCAGCCAAGATGGGTCGGGGTTTAGGGGGACGTCACCCCTCCACTTT. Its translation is CASSQDGSGFRGTSPLHF.

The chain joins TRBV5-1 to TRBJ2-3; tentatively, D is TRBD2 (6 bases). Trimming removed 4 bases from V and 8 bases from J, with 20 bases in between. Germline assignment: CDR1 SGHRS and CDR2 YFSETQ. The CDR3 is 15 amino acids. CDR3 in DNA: TGCGCCAGCAGCGGAAGCGGGCGGAACGGGGGTACGCAGTATTTT. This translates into CASSGSGRNGGTQYF. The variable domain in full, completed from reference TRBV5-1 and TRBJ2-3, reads KAGVTQTPRYLIKTRGQQVTLSCSPISGHRSVSWYQQTPGQGLQFLFEYFSETQRNKGNFPGRFSGRQFSNSRSEMNVSTLELGDSALYLCASSGSGRNGGTQYFGPGTRLTVL.

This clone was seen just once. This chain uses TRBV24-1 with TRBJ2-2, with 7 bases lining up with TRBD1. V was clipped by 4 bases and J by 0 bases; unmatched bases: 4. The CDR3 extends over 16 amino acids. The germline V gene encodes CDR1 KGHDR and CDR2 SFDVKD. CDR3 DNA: TGTGCCACCAGTGAGTGGGACAGACCGAACACCGGGGAGCTGTTTTTT. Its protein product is CATSEWDRPNTGELFF.

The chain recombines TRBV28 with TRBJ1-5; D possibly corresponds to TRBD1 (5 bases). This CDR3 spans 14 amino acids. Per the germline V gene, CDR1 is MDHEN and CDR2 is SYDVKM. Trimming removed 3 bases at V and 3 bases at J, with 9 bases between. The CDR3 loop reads CASSFGGYNQPQHF. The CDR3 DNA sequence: TGTGCCAGCAGTTTCGGGGGTTACAATCAGCCCCAGCATTTT.

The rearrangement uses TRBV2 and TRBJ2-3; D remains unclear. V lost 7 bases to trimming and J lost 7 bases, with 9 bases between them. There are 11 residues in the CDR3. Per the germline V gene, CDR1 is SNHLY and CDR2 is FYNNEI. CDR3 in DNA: TGTGCCAGCACCCTTTTGCATACGCAGTATTTT. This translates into CASTLLHTQYF. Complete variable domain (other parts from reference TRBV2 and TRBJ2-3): EPEVTQTPSHQVTQMGQEVILRCVPISNHLYFYWYRQILGQKVEFLVSFYNNEISEKSEIFDDQFSVERPDGSNFTLKIRSTKLEDSAMYFCASTLLHTQYFGPGTRLTVL.

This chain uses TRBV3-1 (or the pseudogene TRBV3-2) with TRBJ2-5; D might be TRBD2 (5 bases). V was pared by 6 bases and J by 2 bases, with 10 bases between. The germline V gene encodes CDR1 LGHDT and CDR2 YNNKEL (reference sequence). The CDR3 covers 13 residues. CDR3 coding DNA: TGTGCCAGCAGTCCCGGACTTCAAGAGACCCAGTACTTC. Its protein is CASSPGLQETQYF.

The CDR3 protein is CASTYGTGQFQETQYF. CDR3 bases: TGCGCCAGCACCTATGGGACAGGGCAGTTCCAAGAGACCCAGTACTTC. The genes are TRBV5-1 and TRBJ2-5, with 9 bases matching TRBD1. Germline CDR1 and CDR2: SGHRS and YFSETQ. J gave up 1 base and V 6 bases, and 10 bases lay outside the gene matches. There are 16 residues in the CDR3.

The CDR3 nucleotides read TGCGCCAGCAGCCCTTTAGCGGGAGAGGGCAATGAGCAGTTCTTC. Translating it yields CASSPLAGEGNEQFF. The rearrangement uses TRBV5-1 and TRBJ2-1, with 9 bases that match TRBD2. Germline-derived CDR1 and CDR2 are SGHRS and YFSETQ. V was clipped by 4 bases and J by 6 bases; unmatched bases: 8. This CDR3 region has 15 residues.

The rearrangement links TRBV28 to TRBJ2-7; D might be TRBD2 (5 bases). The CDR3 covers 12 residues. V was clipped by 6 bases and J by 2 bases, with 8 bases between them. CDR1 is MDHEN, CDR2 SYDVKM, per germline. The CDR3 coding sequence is TGTGCCAGCAGAGAGGGCGCCTACGAGCAGTACTTC. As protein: CASREGAYEQYF. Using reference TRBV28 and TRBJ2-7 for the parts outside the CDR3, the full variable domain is DVKVTQSSRYLVKRTGEKVFLECVQDMDHENMFWYRQDPGLGLRLIYFSYDVKMKEKGDIPEGYSVSREKKERFSLILESASTNQTSMYLCASREGAYEQYFGPGTRLTVT.

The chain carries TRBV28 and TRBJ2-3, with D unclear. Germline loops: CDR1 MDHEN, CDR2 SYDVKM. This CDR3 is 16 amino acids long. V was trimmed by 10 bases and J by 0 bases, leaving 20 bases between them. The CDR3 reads CATLVRPPTSTDTQYF. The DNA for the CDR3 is TGTGCCACGTTGGTCAGGCCCCCAACTAGCACAGATACGCAGTATTTT.